A selection of T cell receptor beta chains follows, all from one sample in a study of shared clonotypes between healthy human individuals. Clones were sequenced by immunoSEQ multiplex PCR, and TCRdb holds only the in-frame ones, with some missing. Among millions of clones, around 95% were seen once, and the ten largest hold roughly 0.13%. Sequencing was done on a sample of naive CD4+ T cells sorted from blood. These receptors were obtained from a man younger than 35 in good health. The CDR3 runs from the conserved cysteine through the conserved F or W. D genes are given only for firm matches. Size tells how often a clone was seen (once, few, many) or the class of an expanded clone, and some rows leave it out.

NA | TRBJ1-2 | TRBV5-1 | NA | CASSLDRVGYTF | TGCGCCAGCAGCTTGGACAGGGTAGGCTACACCTTC
NA | TRBJ1-5 | TRBV28 | NA | CASSPPQRQPQHF | TGTGCCAGCAGCCCCCCGCAGAGGCAGCCCCAGCATTTT
NA | TRBJ2-3 | TRBV10-1 | NA | CASSERPSGTLSTDTQYF | TGCGCCAGCAGTGAGCGCCCATCCGGGACACTTAGCACAGATACGCAGTATTTT
NA | TRBJ2-7 | TRBV6-1 | NA | CASSDGAGLLEQYF | TGTGCCAGCAGTGATGGAGCAGGGCTCCTCGAGCAGTACTTC
NA | TRBJ1-1 | TRBV29-1 | NA | CSVFRGNAEAFF | TGCAGCGTATTCAGGGGAAACGCTGAAGCTTTCTTT
NA | TRBJ2-6 | TRBV18 | NA | CASSPQSVSGANVLTF | TGTGCCAGCTCACCACAAAGCGTTTCTGGGGCCAACGTCCTGACTTTC
NA | TRBJ1-1 | TRBV18 | NA | CASSPGGRQNTEAFF | TGTGCCAGCTCACCGGGCGGCAGGCAGAACACTGAAGCTTTCTTT
TRBD2 | TRBJ2-5 | TRBV5-1 | NA | CASCKTSSEETQYF | TGCGCCAGCTGCAAGACTAGCAGCGAAGAGACCCAGTACTTC
TRBD1 | TRBJ1-2 | TRBV5-1 | NA | CASSGGQSNYGYTF | TGCGCCAGCAGCGGGGGACAGTCTAACTATGGCTACACCTTC
TRBD2 | TRBJ2-1 | TRBV7-6 | NA | CASSPSSGSSYNEQFF | TGTGCCAGCAGCCCCTCTAGCGGGAGCTCCTACAATGAGCAGTTCTTC
NA | TRBJ1-2 | TRBV30 | NA | CAWGPFFAGTDGYTF | TGTGCCTGGGGCCCCTTTTTTGCAGGGACGGATGGCTACACCTTC
NA | TRBJ2-5 | TRBV10-3 | once | CAISESPGRETQYF | TGTGCCATCAGTGAGTCACCGGGGAGGGAGACCCAGTACTTC
NA | TRBJ1-2 | TRBV6-1 | NA | CASSEGTLKAHYGYTF | TGTGCCAGCAGTGAGGGGACACTCAAAGCCCACTATGGCTACACCTTC
TRBD2 | TRBJ2-1 | TRBV9 | NA | CASSVRLAGEFSDEQFF | TGTGCCAGCAGCGTCAGACTAGCGGGAGAGTTTAGCGATGAGCAGTTCTTC
NA | TRBJ2-7 | TRBV7-2 | NA | CASSQGRIYEQYF | TGTGCCAGCAGCCAGGGGCGGATCTACGAGCAGTACTTC
NA | TRBJ2-1 | TRBV30 | NA | CAWSVLAKGGEQFF | TGTGCCTGGAGTGTACTAGCCAAGGGTGGTGAGCAGTTCTTC
NA | TRBJ1-1 | TRBV19 | NA | CASSIDEGNTEAFF | TGTGCCAGTAGTATCGATGAAGGGAACACTGAAGCTTTCTTT
TRBD2 | TRBJ2-1 | TRBV2 | NA | CASSEATYGTKGFF | TGTGCCAGCAGTGAAGCGACCTACGGGACTAAAGGGTTCTTC
NA | TRBJ2-2 | TRBV6-5 | NA | CASSYGMNTGELFF | TGTGCCAGCAGTTATGGGATGAACACCGGGGAGCTGTTTTTT
NA | TRBJ1-1 | TRBV5-8 | NA | CASSSRMDSTEAFF | TGTGCCAGCAGCTCAAGGATGGATAGCACTGAAGCTTTCTTT
NA | TRBJ1-4 | TRBV12-5 | NA | CASGFEAATNEKLFF | TGTGCTAGTGGGTTCGAGGCTGCAACTAATGAAAAACTGTTTTTT
TRBD2 | TRBJ2-1 | TRBV2 | NA | CASSALAVPFNEQFF | TGTGCCAGCAGTGCCCTAGCGGTTCCCTTCAATGAGCAGTTCTTC
NA | TRBJ1-5 | TRBV10-2 | NA | CASSENGRDQPQHF | TGCGCCAGCAGTGAGAATGGGAGGGATCAGCCCCAGCATTTT
TRBD1 | TRBJ2-2 | TRBV30 | NA | CAWTQGDLNTGELFF | TGTGCCTGGACCCAGGGGGACCTGAACACCGGGGAGCTGTTTTTT
NA | TRBJ1-1 | TRBV7-9 | NA | CASSPDGLTEAFF | TGTGCCAGCAGCCCCGACGGACTCACTGAAGCTTTCTTT
NA | TRBJ2-7 | TRBV19 | NA | CASSSQGSSYEQYF | TGTGCCAGTAGTTCCCAGGGGTCCTCCTACGAGCAGTACTTC
NA | TRBJ2-1 | TRBV6-5 | NA | CASSRGPDNEQFF | TGTGCCAGCAGCCGCGGTCCCGACAATGAGCAGTTCTTC
TRBD1 | TRBJ1-5 | TRBV6-1 | NA | CASSAPTGGNQPQHF | TGTGCCAGCAGTGCCCCGACAGGGGGCAATCAGCCCCAGCATTTT
NA | TRBJ1-2 | TRBV5-1 | NA | CASSSSTGGYTF | TGCGCCAGCAGCTCCTCGACGGGTGGCTACACCTTC
NA | TRBJ2-3 | TRBV7-2 | NA | CASRGAGAHSTDTQYF | TGTGCCAGCCGCGGGGCAGGGGCGCATAGCACAGATACGCAGTATTTT
TRBD2 | TRBJ2-7 | TRBV5-1 | NA | CASSLELAGEQYF | TGCGCCAGCAGCCTAGAACTAGCGGGCGAGCAGTACTTC
NA | TRBJ2-7 | TRBV4-1 | NA | CASSQGVGSSYEQYF | TGCGCCAGCAGCCAAGGGGTAGGGAGCTCCTACGAGCAGTACTTC
NA | TRBJ2-2 | TRBV29-1 | once | CSVRGTTNTGELFF | TGCAGCGTACGCGGGACAACGAACACCGGGGAGCTGTTTTTT
TRBD2 | TRBJ2-3 | TRBV4-1 | NA | CASSQDQASGDTQYF | TGCGCCAGCAGCCAAGATCAGGCTAGCGGAGATACGCAGTATTTT
NA | TRBJ1-5 | TRBV2 | once | CASTEVGYNQPQHF | TGTGCCAGCACTGAGGTAGGGTACAATCAGCCCCAGCATTTT
NA | TRBJ2-7 | TRBV20-1 | NA | CSAEVSYEQYF | TGCAGTGCTGAGGTTTCCTACGAGCAGTACTTC
NA | TRBJ1-5 | TRBV7-2 | once | CASSTGTVSNQPQHF | TGTGCCAGCAGCACCGGGACGGTCAGCAATCAGCCCCAGCATTTT
NA | TRBJ2-7 | TRBV6-6 | NA | CASSYGVDYEQYF | TGTGCCAGCAGTTACGGCGTGGACTACGAGCAGTACTTC
NA | TRBJ1-5 | TRBV7-9 | NA | CASSFGGQPQHF | TGTGCCAGCAGCTTTGGGGGTCAGCCCCAGCATTTT
TRBD1 | TRBJ2-7 | TRBV19 | NA | CASSLGQVFTYEQYF | TGTGCCAGTAGTCTGGGACAGGTCTTCACCTACGAGCAGTACTTC
NA | TRBJ1-2 | TRBV5-4 | NA | CASSHPGVRKDYSGYTF | TGTGCCAGCAGCCACCCGGGGGTGAGGAAAGACTATAGTGGCTACACCTTC
NA | TRBJ2-1 | TRBV4-3 | NA | CASSQGTSYNEQFF | TGCGCCAGCAGCCAAGGTACTAGCTACAATGAGCAGTTCTTC
TRBD2 | TRBJ2-1 | TRBV4-3 | NA | CASSQALAGGHNEQFF | TGCGCCAGCAGCCAAGCACTAGCGGGAGGGCACAATGAGCAGTTCTTC
NA | TRBJ2-5 | TRBV4-3 | NA | CASSQDLRVGETQYF | TGCGCCAGCAGCCAAGATTTGAGGGTGGGGGAGACCCAGTACTTC
NA | TRBJ2-7 | TRBV27 | once | CASRLDRDRTSYEQYF | TGTGCCAGCAGACTTGACCGGGACCGAACTTCCTACGAGCAGTACTTC
NA | TRBJ2-5 | TRBV5-4 | NA | CASKRAAGPETQYF | TGTGCCAGCAAGCGGGCGGCCGGGCCCGAGACCCAGTACTTC